The source of this TCR beta chain is a study of PD-1 blockade in classical Hodgkin lymphoma. Findings and limits, study-wide: Prior to therapy, complete responders displayed diversity much like that of newly diagnosed patients. No one has yet defined what causes the repertoire differences, which may be disease activity or prior therapy. Reports indicated that newly diagnosed patients had lower baseline TCR diversity than healthy donors did.

The CDR3 is 13 residues long. Germline CDR1 is SGHAT and CDR2 is FQNNGV. Trimming cost V 6 bases and J 0 bases, with 8 bases left between them. This table comes from immunoSEQ multiplex PCR, and its TCRdb copy is limited to in-frame clones, with some not included. The data contain 90,000 to 100,000 clones, roughly 73% of them singletons. Time point of the sample: cycle 4 day 1 (C4D1), after more than five weeks of nivolumab. All patients relapsed after autologous stem cell transplantation, and brentuximab vedotin exposure varied. Patients reached a best response of complete response, partial response or progressive disease. With respect to this clone: As yet, its antigen is unknown.

The input for sequencing was peripheral blood mononuclear cells (PBMCs), taken before the fourth cycle of nivolumab. The V and J genes are TRBV11-2 and TRBJ2-5; D gene ambiguous. The TCR sequence derives from a human donor with classical Hodgkin lymphoma. CDR3 DNA: TGTGCCAGCAGTTATCACTACCAAGAGACCCAGTACTTC. Its translation is CASSYHYQETQYF. Full variable domain (outside the CDR3, taken from reference TRBV11-2 and TRBJ2-5): EAGVAQSPRYKIIEKRQSVAFWCNPISGHATLYWYQQILGQGPKLLIQFQNNGVVDDSQLPKDRFSAERLKGVDSTLKIQPAKLEDSAVYLCASSYHYQETQYFGPGTRLLVL.